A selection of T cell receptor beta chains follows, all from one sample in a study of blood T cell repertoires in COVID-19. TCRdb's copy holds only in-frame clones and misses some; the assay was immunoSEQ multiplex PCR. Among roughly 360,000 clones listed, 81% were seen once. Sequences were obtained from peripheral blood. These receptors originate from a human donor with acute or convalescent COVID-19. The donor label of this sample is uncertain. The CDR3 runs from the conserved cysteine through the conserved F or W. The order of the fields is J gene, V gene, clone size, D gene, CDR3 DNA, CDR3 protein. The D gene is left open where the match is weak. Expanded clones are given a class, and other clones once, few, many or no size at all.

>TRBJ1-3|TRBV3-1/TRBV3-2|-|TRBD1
TGTGCCAGCAGCCATTGGACAGGGATCTCTGGAAACACCATATATTTT
CASSHWTGISGNTIYF
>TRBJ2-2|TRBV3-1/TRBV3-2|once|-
TGTGCCAGCAGCCCAACTCACCCAGTCGCGGGAAGGACCGGGGAGCTGTTTTTT
CASSPTHPVAGRTGELFF
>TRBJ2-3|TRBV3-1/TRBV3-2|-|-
TGTGCCAGCAGCCAAGCTTCTCCAGATACGCAGTATTTT
CASSQASPDTQYF
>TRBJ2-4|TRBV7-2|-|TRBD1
TGTGCCAGCAGCGCCCAGGGGGCGAACAGCTTAAACATTCAGTACTTC
CASSAQGANSLNIQYF
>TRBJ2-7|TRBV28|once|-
TGTGCCAGCAGTTTAATAGCTTACGAGCAGTACTTC
CASSLIAYEQYF
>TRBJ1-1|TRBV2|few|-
TGTGCCAGCAGGAGGGAGGGGAACACTGAAGCTTTCTTT
CASRREGNTEAFF
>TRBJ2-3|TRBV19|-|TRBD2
TGTGCCAGTAGTCCAGCGGGGGGGTGGACAGATACGCAGTATTTT
CASSPAGGWTDTQYF
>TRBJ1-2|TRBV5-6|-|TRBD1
TGTGCCAGCAGCCGGGACAGAGGAGTTGGCTACACCTTC
CASSRDRGVGYTF
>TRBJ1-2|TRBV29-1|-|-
TGCAGCGTTGGGTCGCAGGGGTATGGCTACACCTTC
CSVGSQGYGYTF
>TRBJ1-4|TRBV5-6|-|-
TGTGCCAGCAGCTTATCCGGGGAGGAAAAACTGTTTTTT
CASSLSGEEKLFF
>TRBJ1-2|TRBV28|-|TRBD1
TGTGCCAGCAGCCCGACAGGGAACTATGGCTACACCTTC
CASSPTGNYGYTF
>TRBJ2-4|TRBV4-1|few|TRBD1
TGCGCCAGCAGCAACTACGGACAGGGAAACATTCAGTACTTC
CASSNYGQGNIQYF
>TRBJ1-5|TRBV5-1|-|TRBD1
TGCGCCAGCAGCCACTGGACAGGGGACAATCAGCCCCAGCATTTT
CASSHWTGDNQPQHF
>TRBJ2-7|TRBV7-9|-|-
TGTGCCAGCAGCTTAGGGTCAGGGGACCTCCATACTCCATACGAGCAGTACTTC
CASSLGSGDLHTPYEQYF
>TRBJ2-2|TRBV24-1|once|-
TGTGCCACCAGTGAAACCGGGGAAAACACCGGGGAGCTGTTTTTT
CATSETGENTGELFF
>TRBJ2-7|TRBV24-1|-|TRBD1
TGTGCCACCAGTGATCCCCGGGACAGGTTCTACGAGCAGTACTTC
CATSDPRDRFYEQYF
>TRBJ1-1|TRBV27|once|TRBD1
TGTGCCAGCAGTCGACAGGGTGCTGAAGCTTTCTTT
CASSRQGAEAFF
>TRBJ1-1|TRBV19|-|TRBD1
TGTGCCAGTAGGGGGGACAGCCCTAACACTGAAGCTTTCTTT
CASRGDSPNTEAFF
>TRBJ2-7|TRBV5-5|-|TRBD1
TGTGCCAGCAGATCGACAGGGTCCTACGAGCAGTACTTC
CASRSTGSYEQYF
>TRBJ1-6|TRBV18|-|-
TGTGCCAGCTCACCTTCCACAGGGCTCTCTTCACCCCTCCACTTT
CASSPSTGLSSPLHF
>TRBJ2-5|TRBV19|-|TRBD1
TGTGCCAGTAGCGGGACAGGGGTGAGAGAGACCCAGTACTTC
CASSGTGVRETQYF
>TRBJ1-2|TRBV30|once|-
TGTGCCTGGAGTCCAGGGCCTCAAGGCTACACCTTC
CAWSPGPQGYTF
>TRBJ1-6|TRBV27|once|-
TGTGCCAGCAACCCGAAAGCACAGTATAATTCACCCCTCCACTTT
CASNPKAQYNSPLHF
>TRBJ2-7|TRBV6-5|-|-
TGTGCCAGCAGTTACTCAGTCGGCGAGCAGTACTTC
CASSYSVGEQYF
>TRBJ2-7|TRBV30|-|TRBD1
TGTGCCTGGAGTAGGACAGGGATCGAAGAGCAGTACTTC
CAWSRTGIEEQYF
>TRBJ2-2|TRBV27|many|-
TGTGCCAGCAGTTTCAGAACCGGGGAGCTGTTTTTT
CASSFRTGELFF
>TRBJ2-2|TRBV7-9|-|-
TGTGCCAGCAGCCCGCCCGGGGGAGACTTAGCGGGGGAGCTGTTTTTT
CASSPPGGDLAGELFF
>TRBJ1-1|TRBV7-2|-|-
TGTGCCAGCAGCTTAGGTGGAGGGAACACTGAAGCTTTCTTT
CASSLGGGNTEAFF
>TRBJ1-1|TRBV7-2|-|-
TGTGCCAGCAGGTTTGACAGGAACACTGAAGCTTTCTTT
CASRFDRNTEAFF
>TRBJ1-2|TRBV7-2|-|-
TGTGCCAGCAGCTTTGGAGGTGCCAACTATGGCTACACCTTC
CASSFGGANYGYTF
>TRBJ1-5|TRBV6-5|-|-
TGTGCCAGCAGTTACTCCGGGGGTGAGCCCCAGCATTTT
CASSYSGGEPQHF
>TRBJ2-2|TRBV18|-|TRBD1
TGTGCCAGCTCACGTCAAGGCTCCGGGACAGGGGTCGGGGAGCTGTTTTTT
CASSRQGSGTGVGELFF
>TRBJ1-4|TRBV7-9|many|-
TGTGCCAGCAGCTTAGTAGGCGGCAGCGAAGAAAAACTGTTTTTT
CASSLVGGSEEKLFF
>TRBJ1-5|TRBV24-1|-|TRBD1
TGTGCCACCAGTGATCGGACAGGGGGCAATCAGCCCCAGCATTTT
CATSDRTGGNQPQHF
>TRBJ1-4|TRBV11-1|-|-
TGTGCCAGCAGCTTAACTAGTAATGAAAAACTGTTTTTT
CASSLTSNEKLFF
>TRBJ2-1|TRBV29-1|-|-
TGCAGCGTTCGTCAGGGAATGTACAATGAGCAGTTCTTC
CSVRQGMYNEQFF
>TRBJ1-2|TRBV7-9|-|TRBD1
TGTGCCAGCAGCCGAGGACAGGGGGCAGTCTATGGCTACACCTTC
CASSRGQGAVYGYTF
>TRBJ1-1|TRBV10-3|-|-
TGTGCCATCAGTGAGTCGACGACTGCTTTCTTT
CAISESTTAFF
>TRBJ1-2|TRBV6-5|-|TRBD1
TGTGCCAGCAGTTACGGGACAGGGGCTCTCTATGGCTACACCTTC
CASSYGTGALYGYTF
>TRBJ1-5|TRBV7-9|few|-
TGTGCCAGCAGCCTGGGGGGTTATAGCAATCAGCCCCAGCATTTT
CASSLGGYSNQPQHF
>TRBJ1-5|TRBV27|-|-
TGTGCCAGCAGTTTCCGGGAAAATCAGCCCCAGCATTTT
CASSFRENQPQHF
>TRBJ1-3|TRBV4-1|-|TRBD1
TGCGCCAGCAGCCAATTACCTGGGACAGGATTTGGAAACACCATATATTTT
CASSQLPGTGFGNTIYF
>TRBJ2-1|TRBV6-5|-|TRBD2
TGTGCCAGCACACCTAGCGGGGGCCCCTACAATGAGCAGTTCTTC
CASTPSGGPYNEQFF
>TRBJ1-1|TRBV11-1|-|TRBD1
TGTGCCAGCAGCTTCGGACAGGGGGCAGGTGGTACTGAAGCTTTCTTT
CASSFGQGAGGTEAFF
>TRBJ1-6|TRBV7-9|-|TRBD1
TGTGCCAGCAGCCGTACAGGGGCCAGCTCACCCCTCCACTTT
CASSRTGASSPLHF
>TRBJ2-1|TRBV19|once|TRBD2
TGTGCCAGTAGTCCCGGTGTTACTAGCGGGAGGGCCGGGGGCAATGAGCAGTTCTTC
CASSPGVTSGRAGGNEQFF
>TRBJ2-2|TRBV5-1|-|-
TGCGCCAGCAGCTTGGGGGGGCGTCCCGGGGAGCTGTTTTTT
CASSLGGRPGELFF
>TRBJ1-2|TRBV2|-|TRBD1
TGTGCCAGCAGAGACGCCAACAGGGGGCGCAGTTATGGCTACACCTTC
CASRDANRGRSYGYTF
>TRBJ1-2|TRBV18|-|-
TGTGCCAGCTCACCTTCCGCACCTATCAGGGGAGTAAACTATGGCTACACCTTC
CASSPSAPIRGVNYGYTF
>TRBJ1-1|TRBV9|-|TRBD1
TGTGCCAGCAGCATTACAGGGGAAACTGAAGCTTTCTTT
CASSITGETEAFF
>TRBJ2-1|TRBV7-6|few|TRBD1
TGTGCCAGCAGCCGTGCCGGGACAGTCTACAATGAGCAGTTCTTC
CASSRAGTVYNEQFF
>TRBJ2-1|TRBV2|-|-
TGTGCCAGCAGTGAAGAACATGGAGCCTACAATGAGCAGTTCTTC
CASSEEHGAYNEQFF
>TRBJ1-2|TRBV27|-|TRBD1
TGTGCCAGCAGGCAGGGGGCTAACTATGGCTACACCTTC
CASRQGANYGYTF
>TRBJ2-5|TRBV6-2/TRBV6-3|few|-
TGTGCCAGCAGCCCCAGACAGTTCCAGACCCAGTACTTC
CASSPRQFQTQYF